This TCR beta chain stems from a study of T-cell reconstitution after alpha-beta-depleted transplantation in children. The TCRbeta library incorporated unique molecular identifiers. MiXCR, applied by TCRdb to the PCR reads, yields one record per CDR3 protein. The sample has some 830,000 distinct CDR3 sequences, around 15% seen once; the top ten hold roughly 5%. In the case of this clonotype: Its matching antigen is unknown.

Findings and limits, study-wide: Two months or so post-transplant, alpha-beta T cells reportedly derived from several hundred expanded graft clones. By one year post-transplant, T-cell counts and diversity largely arose from T cells that were newly produced.

Sample: PBMCs, mostly from graft donor cells, taken 360 days after TCRalphabeta/CD19-depleted stem cell transplant. This clonotype was sampled from a male patient aged 10 to 17 who had a stem cell transplant for acute lymphoblastic leukemia, so the T cells may come from the graft donor.

The CDR3 DNA reads TGCGCCAGCAGCTTGGACTTTACACACTCCTACGAGCAGTACTTC. Protein sequence: CASSLDFTHSYEQYF. The chain carries TRBV5-1 and TRBJ2-7, with D uncertain. V dropped 0 bases and J dropped 0 bases, with 10 bases sitting between them. This CDR3 region has 15 residues. The V gene's germline CDR1 is SGHRS and CDR2 YFSETQ.